Below are 27 T cell receptor beta chains sequenced from a single sample in a study of vaccination and CD4 T cells after COVID-19. Scientists ran DNA taken from cultured CD4+ T cells through the Oncomine TCR Beta short-read assay for sequencing. TCRdb passed the PCR reads through MiXCR, listing each CDR3 protein once. The table has 15,000 to 20,000 distinct CDR3 sequences, 25% to 35% seen once. Sample treatment: approximately nine-day PBMC culture with coronavirus spike peptide pools or control peptides (ViraFEST assay). Their antigens remain unidentified. Sequenced: cultured CD4+ T cells from blood. These receptors were taken from a human donor with COVID-19.

The J gene is TRBJ1-2, the V gene TRBV5-1; 9 nucleotides align to TRBD1. Trimming removed 5 bases from V and 4 bases from J; junction bases left unmatched: 3. CDR3 length equals 13 residues. Germline V lookup: CDR1 SGHRS, CDR2 YFSETQ. The CDR3 DNA sequence: TGCGCCAGCAGTCCGGACAGGGGCTATGGCTACACCTTC. It codes for CASSPDRGYGYTF.

This clonotype was counted only a few times. The V and J genes are TRBV19 and TRBJ1-1; a possible D gene is TRBD1 (5 bases). V lost 4 bases and J lost 5, with 20 bases in between. Germline V gene data show CDR1 as LNHDA and CDR2 as SQIVND (reference sequence). This CDR3 spans 16 amino acids. The CDR3, as DNA: TGTGCCAGTAGTACAGTCGCCCTGGGACGTGGTACTGAAGCTTTCTTT. As protein: CASSTVALGRGTEAFF.

The chain has TRBV19 and TRBJ2-5; D is unclear. The ends were cut back, 3 bases at V and 7 bases at J, with 12 bases in the middle. CDR3 length equals 13 residues. Per the germline V gene, CDR1 is LNHDA and CDR2 is SQIVND (reference sequence). CDR3 residues: CASSIGQVGTQYF. In DNA, the CDR3 is TGTGCCAGTAGTATCGGGCAGGTAGGGACCCAGTACTTC.

V gene TRBV20-1 combines with J gene TRBJ1-1; 7 nucleotides align to TRBD1. Germline CDR1 and CDR2: DFQATT and SNEGSKA (reference sequence). This CDR3 is built from 11 residues. With 6 bases clipped from V and 5 bases from J, the junction kept 3 bases outside the gene matches. The CDR3 loop is CSARGGTEAFF. The CDR3 nucleotides read TGCAGTGCCAGGGGGGGGACTGAAGCTTTCTTT.

This clonotype showed up just a few times. The gene calls are TRBV30 and TRBJ1-1, with TRBD1 identical over 8 bases. This CDR3 comprises 13 residues. V lost 3 bases and J lost 5; bases outside the gene matches: 5. Germline CDR1 and CDR2: GTSNPN and SVGIG (reference sequence). CDR3 protein: CAWRSHRGTEAFF. Written as DNA, the CDR3 is TGTGCCTGGAGGTCTCACAGGGGGACTGAAGCTTTCTTT.

This chain links TRBV6-4 with TRBJ2-5; 16 bases are a match to TRBD2. V shed 7 bases, J shed 3 bases, and the junction held 14 bases outside the gene matches. This CDR3 contains 19 residues. Per germline, CDR1 MRHNA and CDR2 SNTAGT. The CDR3 DNA is TGTGCCAGCAAGACGGTCCAGGGACTAGCGGGGGGGACTAAAGAGACCCAGTACTTC. Residues: CASKTVQGLAGGTKETQYF.

By sample fraction, this clonotype is medium-sized (0.01 to 0.1%). The chain uses TRBV19 and TRBJ1-2; a possible D gene is TRBD1 (5 bases). The CDR3 contains 13 residues. Germline loops: CDR1 LNHDA, CDR2 SQIVND (reference sequence). V lost 5 bases to trimming and J lost 4 bases, with 11 bases between them. CDR3 DNA: TGTGCCAGTAGTCTACAGGAGTTCTATGGCTACACCTTC. This gives the protein CASSLQEFYGYTF.

This clonotype was recorded a few times. The V call is TRBV11-3, the J call TRBJ2-5; either TRBD1 or TRBD2 may supply D (6 bases each). This CDR3 is 16 amino acids long. Deletions cut 6 bases from V and 4 bases from J, with 21 bases between. The germline gives CDR1 SGHNT, CDR2 YENEEA. The CDR3 DNA reads as TGTGCCAGCAGTTACAATTTGGGGGGCGGTCGAGAGACCCAGTACTTC. This sequence encodes CASSYNLGGGRETQYF. The full variable domain, its missing parts supplied by reference TRBV11-3 and TRBJ2-5, is EAGVVQSPRYKIIEKKQPVAFWCNPISGHNTLYWYLQNLGQGPELLIRYENEEAVDDSQLPKDRFSAERLKGVDSTLKIQPAELGDSAVYLCASSYNLGGGRETQYFGPGTRLLVL.

J is TRBJ1-6 and V is TRBV12-3 or TRBV12-4; D remains unclear. This CDR3 is 12 amino acids long. The V gene lost 3 bases and the J gene lost 12 bases, with 9 bases spanning the gap. CDR3 bases: TGTGCCAGCAGTTTGGATCAGTTACCCCTCCACTTT. This gives the protein CASSLDQLPLHF.

This clonotype was counted only a few times. CDR3 loop: CASSYPPGRYEQYF. The CDR3 nucleotides read TGTGCCAGCAGTTATCCCCCAGGGAGGTACGAGCAGTACTTC. The V gene is TRBV6-5, the J gene TRBJ2-7, with a possible D match to TRBD2 (6 bases). CDR1 is MNHEY and CDR2 is SVGAGI in the germline V gene. There are 14 residues in the CDR3. V was shortened by 3 bases and J by 4 bases, with 13 bases between the two germline ends.

In its sample, this clonotype was seen a few times. The J gene is TRBJ2-5, the V gene TRBV7-2, with TRBD1 as a possible D gene (6 bases). This CDR3 contains 15 residues. Trimming stripped 1 base from V and 4 bases from J, with 13 bases between. The germline CDR1 and CDR2 sequences are SGHTA and FQGNSA. CDR3 loop: CASSLDYRVPETQYF. For the CDR3, the DNA is TGTGCCAGCAGCTTAGATTACAGGGTTCCAGAGACCCAGTACTTC.

V gene TRBV24-1 combines with J gene TRBJ1-2; D perhaps matches TRBD1 (6 bases). The CDR3 runs to 16 residues. Germline V CDR1 and CDR2: KGHDR, SFDVKD. The germline V and J ends were trimmed by 3 bases and 7 bases, with 20 bases remaining between them. The CDR3 is CATSDGAAGARGGYTF. DNA of the CDR3: TGTGCCACCAGTGATGGGGCAGCAGGGGCAAGGGGTGGCTACACCTTC.

A few counts support this clonotype. This chain joins TRBV7-6 and TRBJ2-3; 11 bases are a match to TRBD2. Unmatched junction bases numbered 9, after V lost 4 bases and J lost 6 bases. The CDR3 runs 16 residues. Germline V gives CDR1 SGHVS, CDR2 FNYEAQ. The CDR3 is CASSYISGGAGDTQYF. The CDR3 DNA reads as TGTGCCAGCAGCTACATTAGCGGGGGGGCCGGGGATACGCAGTATTTT.

This clonotype was detected only a few times. The chain is built from TRBV23-1 and TRBJ2-3; D ambiguous. TRBV23-1 is labeled an ORF, and its function is uncertain. The CDR3 runs 14 residues. Trimming pared 5 bases from V and 0 bases from J, leaving 9 bases between. The CDR3 loop reads CASSNFLSTDTQYF. CDR3 sequence (DNA): TGCGCCAGCAGTAACTTCTTGAGCACAGATACGCAGTATTTT.

V and J are TRBV21-1 and TRBJ2-3. TRBV21-1 is recorded as a pseudogene. The CDR3 is made up of 13 amino acids. The CDR3 is CASSKDSTDTQYF. DNA of the CDR3: TGTGCCAGCAGCAAAGACAGCACAGATACGCAGTATTTT.

In its sample, this clonotype is medium-sized. The V and J genes are TRBV15 and TRBJ1-2; no clear D. From germline, CDR1 is LNHNV and CDR2 YYDKDF (reference sequence). This CDR3 comprises 14 residues. The ends were cut back, 0 bases at V and 4 bases at J, with 9 bases in the middle. CDR3: CATSRDKGGYGYTF. The CDR3 DNA is TGTGCCACCAGCAGAGATAAGGGTGGCTATGGCTACACCTTC. Using reference TRBV15 and TRBJ1-2 for the parts outside the CDR3, the full variable domain is DAMVIQNPRYQVTQFGKPVTLSCSQTLNHNVMYWYQQKSSQAPKLLFHYYDKDFNNEADTPDNFQSRRPNTSFCFLDIRSPGLGDTAMYLCATSRDKGGYGYTFGSGTRLTVV.

V usage is TRBV14 and J usage is TRBJ2-5; TRBD2 aligns across 9 bases. CDR3 length equals 16 residues. Germline-derived CDR1 and CDR2 are SGHDN and FVKESK. Trimming cost V 0 bases and J 6 bases; bases outside gene matches: 8. The CDR3 nucleotides read TGTGCCAGCAGCCAAGATTCTAGCGGGATATCAAAGACCCAGTACTTC. This translates into CASSQDSSGISKTQYF. Drawing the rest from reference TRBV14 and TRBJ2-5, the complete variable domain is EAGVTQFPSHSVIEKGQTVTLRCDPISGHDNLYWYRRVMGKEIKFLLHFVKESKQDESGMPNNRFLAERTGGTYSTLKVQPAELEDSGVYFCASSQDSSGISKTQYFGPGTRLLVL.

This chain connects TRBV6-1 to TRBJ2-1, with 11 positions matching TRBD2. V lost 5 bases and J lost 7; bases outside the gene matches: 7. The CDR3 loop spans 15 amino acids. Germline V lookup: CDR1 MNHNS, CDR2 SASEGT. CDR3 loop: CASSPEGTSGNEQFF. Written as DNA, the CDR3 is TGTGCCAGCAGTCCCGAAGGGACTAGCGGAAATGAGCAGTTCTTC.

The V and J genes are TRBV12-5 and TRBJ2-3; D not certain. Germline V gives CDR1 LGHNT, CDR2 FRNRAP. CDR3 length: 12 residues. Deletions cut 1 base from V and 2 bases from J, with 1 base between. DNA for the CDR3: TGTGCTAGTGGTTTGGACACAGATACGCAGTATTTT. This encodes CASGLDTDTQYF.

This clonotype was detected only a few times. The V call is TRBV20-1, the J call TRBJ1-2; D is perhaps TRBD1 (5 bases). Trimming stripped 6 bases from V and 7 bases from J, with 24 bases between. Germline CDR1 and CDR2: DFQATT and SNEGSKA (reference sequence). The CDR3 covers 15 residues. CDR3 sequence (DNA): TGCAGTGCCCCCGGCGTAAGAGTGGGGGATGGTGGCTACACCTTC. As protein: CSAPGVRVGDGGYTF.

V usage is TRBV7-6 and J usage is TRBJ2-3; TRBD2 agrees at 10 bases. This CDR3 contains 19 residues. Germline lookup yields CDR1 SGHVS and CDR2 FNYEAQ. The junction had 10 bases not matched to a gene; V was cut back by 1 base and J by 0 bases. CDR3 region: CASSLVSSGGLGSTDTQYF. The CDR3 nucleotides are TGTGCCAGCAGCTTAGTTTCTAGCGGGGGACTCGGTAGCACAGATACGCAGTATTTT.

By sample share, this clonotype is medium-sized. The chain has TRBV6-5 and TRBJ1-2; possible D gene TRBD1, 5 bases. This CDR3 is built from 13 residues. Germline CDR1 and CDR2: MNHEY and SVGAGI. V lost 2 bases to trimming and J lost 3 bases, with 7 bases between them. CDR3 protein: CASSYAGDYGYTF. CDR3 bases: TGTGCCAGCAGTTACGCGGGGGACTATGGCTACACCTTC.

This chain joins TRBV24-1 and TRBJ2-1; tentative D call: TRBD2 (6 bases). The CDR3 has 20 residues. CDR1 KGHDR and CDR2 SFDVKD come from the germline V gene. Trimming shortened V by 3 bases and J by 1 base, and 24 bases separated the two germline ends. CDR3 sequence: CATSDPTLRKAGRSYNEQFF. The CDR3 DNA sequence: TGTGCCACCAGTGATCCTACCCTTCGTAAGGCAGGGAGGTCCTACAATGAGCAGTTCTTC.

This clonotype has only a few counts. V is TRBV2 and J is TRBJ1-2; D ambiguous. The CDR3 is made up of 14 amino acids. Germline V gene data show CDR1 as SNHLY and CDR2 as FYNNEI. Trimming pared 1 base from V and 8 bases from J, leaving 14 bases between. Here the CDR3 reads CASSEERGGGGYTF. The CDR3 DNA is TGTGCCAGCAGTGAAGAACGGGGAGGTGGCGGCTACACCTTC.

The chain couples TRBV7-9 to TRBJ2-4; D is perhaps TRBD1 (5 bases). The germline gives CDR1 SEHNR, CDR2 FQNEAQ (reference sequence). The V end lost 5 bases, the J end lost 0 bases, and 14 bases lay between the germline ends. This CDR3 is 16 amino acids long. The CDR3 sequence is CASSTRQPLAKNIQYF. The CDR3 DNA sequence: TGTGCCAGCAGCACCCGACAGCCGCTAGCCAAAAACATTCAGTACTTC.

This clonotype was recorded a few times. The genes are TRBV5-4 and TRBJ1-1; D remains unclear. CDR1 and CDR2 (germline): SGHNT, YYREEE (reference sequence). The CDR3 is made up of 16 amino acids. Deletions cut 5 bases from V and 5 bases from J, with 22 bases between. The CDR3 is CASRSRDGGSRTEAFF. CDR3 nucleotide sequence: TGTGCCAGCAGGAGCCGAGACGGTGGGTCGAGGACTGAAGCTTTCTTT.

This clonotype is classed as medium-sized. V is TRBV7-9 and J is TRBJ2-7; D not certain. The CDR3 covers 12 residues. Trimming removed 5 bases from V and 6 bases from J, with 11 bases in between. Germline V gene sequence: CDR1 SEHNR, CDR2 FQNEAQ (reference sequence). This CDR3 is CASSPILIEQYF. CDR3 DNA: TGTGCCAGCAGCCCGATCCTCATCGAGCAGTACTTC.